The present T cell receptor beta chain was sequenced within a study of cytomegalovirus exposure and HLA in healthy donors (TCRdb year 2017). In the study overall: The roughly 670 repertoires of the first cohort and the roughly 120 validation repertoires were produced on the same platform, according to a later analysis. The aim of the study was to test whether cataloging public T cell receptors could identify signatures of past pathogen exposure. Along with the approximately 600-subject first cohort, a separate validation cohort of over a hundred different subjects was used. To predict cytomegalovirus infection status, the study combined high-throughput TCR immunosequencing, statistical association of individual TCRs with disease status, and machine learning. Study-level results and caveats: Cytomegalovirus status was reported to be diagnosed by the classifier with high specificity and sensitivity in both the original and validation cohorts. A later analysis had no HLA typing for the validation cohort, so co-occurrence there was scored across all 110 or so repertoires. A few of the identified cytomegalovirus-associated TCR beta chains were confirmed in vitro to be specific for cytomegalovirus antigens. Of the cluster scores, 90% to 95% were above 0 in a later analysis, which found that TCRs clustered in the first cohort also tended to co-occur in the 120 validation repertoires. The authors suggested that the approach could potentially be generalized to other disease states and immunological phenotypes. In the study, 150 to 200 TCR beta chains were listed as associated with cytomegalovirus. Most TCR sequences were observed very rarely across donors, whereas some public TCRs were present in many individuals.

On this clone itself: The antigen it recognizes is unknown. The sample holds no much larger clone one base away, and base qualities are not on file.

The germline V end is reduced by 3 bases and the J end by 5 bases; junction bases left unmatched: 2. The CDR3 starts with the cysteine, ends with the phenylalanine, and has 15 residues. Only the CDR3 region is kept as DNA, spanning 45 bases read in frame from base 1. From the germline V gene, CDR1 is SGHAT and CDR2 is FQNNGV. Libraries were made using the immunoSEQ multiplex PCR assay. The paper's data handling went like this. To diagnose cytomegalovirus status from the catalog of TCR beta chain sequences, a statistical classification framework was built. TCRdb carries this immuneACCESS record with in-frame sequences only. Its versions omit some clonotypes, under half of them owing to an unresolved V gene in the studies checked, with the rest unexplained. D and trimming were read from the DNA, whereas the V and J calls and clone size are those reported in that table. The table for this sample lists 150,000 or so clones; about nine tenths of them were counted only once. The ten largest clonotypes hold less than 8% of the sample.

Donors formed part of the validation cohort, which comprised over a hundred subjects and was distinct from the first cohort of under 850 subjects. Specimen: PBMCs. The V and J segments used are TRBV11-2 and TRBJ2-1; 12 central nucleotides agree with TRBD1. This TCR was sampled from a woman in her twenties or thirties in good health and CMV-seropositive. The nucleotides read TGTGCCAGCAGCTTGGGACAGGGGGCAAACAATGAGCAGTTCTTC. This sequence encodes CASSLGQGANNEQFF.